One and the same sample provided the 9 T cell receptor beta chains below, sequenced in a study of T cells in Graves' hyperthyroidism and ophthalmopathy. RNA transcripts yielded amplified TCR beta CDR3 regions. With the HTBI primer set, the TCR CDR3 went through a first round of RT-PCR. TCRdb re-analysed the multiplex PCR reads in MiXCR, keeping a single row per CDR3 protein. Among about half a million distinct CDR3 sequences, 22% were seen once, and the ten largest hold 45% to 55%. Sequenced material: blood. The receptors originated from a woman in her 70s with Graves' ophthalmopathy.

The V gene is TRBV5-5, the J gene TRBJ1-1, with 7 nucleotides matching TRBD1. The CDR3 has 15 amino acids. Germline V lookup: CDR1 SGHKS, CDR2 YYEKEE (reference sequence). Germline trimming cut 4 bases from V and 11 bases from J; bases unmatched to any gene: 17. The CDR3 sequence: CASSPAGTVDGEAFF. The CDR3 DNA reads as TGTGCCAGCAGCCCTGCCGGGACAGTGGATGGAGAGGCTTTCTTT.

This CDR3 is CSARDIRLAYEQYF. CDR3 bases: TGCAGTGCTAGAGACATCCGACTAGCCTACGAGCAGTACTTC. This chain joins TRBV20-1 and TRBJ2-7; possibly TRBD2 for D (6 bases). This CDR3 is 14 amino acids long. CDR1 and CDR2 (germline): DFQATT, SNEGSKA (reference sequence). Between the trimmed V and J ends, which lost 0 bases and 2 bases, there was a span of 11 bases.

This clonotype turned up a few times. The CDR3 DNA is TGTGCCAGCAGTTTATTGGGACCTTCACACTACGAGCAGTACTTC. Protein sequence: CASSLLGPSHYEQYF. The chain carries TRBV27 and TRBJ2-7; the D gene could be TRBD1 or TRBD2 (5 bases each). Germline V CDR1 and CDR2: MNHEY, SMNVEV (reference sequence). V lost 1 base and J lost 3, with 13 bases in between. This CDR3 comprises 15 residues.

This clonotype showed up just a few times. V gene TRBV27 combines with J gene TRBJ2-1; D assignment may be TRBD1 or TRBD2 (7 bases each). V shed 4 bases and J shed 5 bases, with 18 bases lying between them. The CDR3 totals 16 residues. Germline assignment: CDR1 MNHEY and CDR2 SMNVEV (reference sequence). CDR3 loop: CASSSQGDYPNNEQFF. In DNA form, the CDR3 reads TGTGCCAGCAGTTCCCAGGGGGACTATCCTAACAATGAGCAGTTCTTC.

This clonotype has more than one count but fewer than ten. The gene calls are TRBV9 and TRBJ2-7; 7 nucleotides agree with TRBD2. Trimming removed 2 bases from V and 1 base from J; junction bases left unmatched: 3. Germline CDR1 and CDR2: SGDLS and YYNGEE. The CDR3 totals 14 residues. The CDR3 region has the DNA TGTGCCAGCAGCGTCAGCGGGGCGTCCTACGAGCAGTACTTC. This gives the protein CASSVSGASYEQYF.

The V and J genes are TRBV5-1 and TRBJ1-1, with a tentative D call TRBD1 (5 bases). There are 16 residues in the CDR3. V was clipped by 3 bases and J by 1 base, with 16 bases between them. CDR1 and CDR2 (germline): SGHRS, YFSETQ. The CDR3 spells CASSWPEGRGNTEAFF. DNA for the CDR3: TGCGCCAGCAGCTGGCCTGAGGGGCGGGGGAACACTGAAGCTTTCTTT.

This clonotype was counted at least ten times. The V and J genes are TRBV12-3 or TRBV12-4 and TRBJ1-1, with D perhaps TRBD1 (6 bases). The CDR3 runs 12 residues. V was shortened by 6 bases and J by 8 bases, with 13 bases between the two germline ends. The CDR3 is CASSLGGVEAFF. CDR3 bases: TGTGCCAGCAGCCTAGGGGGGGTCGAAGCTTTCTTT.

The chain has TRBV7-2 and TRBJ2-7; 7 bases line up with TRBD2. Germline CDR1 is SGHTA and CDR2 is FQGNSA. There are 13 residues in the CDR3. The V and J ends lost 2 bases and 6 bases, in that order; junction bases with no gene match: 4. CDR3 protein: CASSLKGGPEQYF. DNA for the CDR3: TGTGCCAGCAGCTTAAAGGGAGGGCCCGAGCAGTACTTC.

This sequence joins TRBV5-4 and TRBJ2-2; no clear D gene. V was pared by 5 bases and J by 11 bases, with 10 bases between. This CDR3 comprises 11 residues. Germline V CDR1 and CDR2: SGHNT, YYREEE (reference sequence). The CDR3 DNA reads TGTGCCAGCAGACTCTCCGCAGAGCTGTTTTTT. Translation: CASRLSAELFF.